These T cell receptor beta chains were read from a single sample in a study of blood T cell repertoires in COVID-19. TCRdb keeps only in-frame clones here, not all; method: immunoSEQ multiplex PCR. The sample lists about 80,000 clones; 88% were seen once. The source material was peripheral blood. The source of these receptors is a woman of 80 years or more with acute or convalescent COVID-19. Each CDR3 is given with its conserved first and last residue. The D gene is left open where the match is weak. Size is omitted from some rows. Given values are once, few, many or a class for expanded clones.

j_gene,abundance,v_gene,d_gene,CDR3nt,CDR3aa
TRBJ1-2,few,TRBV27,TRBD1,TGTGCCAGCAGTCAGACAGGGGACGGCTACACCTTC,CASSQTGDGYTF
TRBJ2-1,.,TRBV19,TRBD1,TGTGCCAGTAGAACACCGGGACAGGGGCGCGATGAGCAGTTCTTC,CASRTPGQGRDEQFF
TRBJ2-7,.,TRBV14,TRBD1,TGTGCCAGCAGCCAAATAACAGGGGTCGGGACGTACTTC,CASSQITGVGTYF
TRBJ2-1,.,TRBV27,.,TGTGCCAGCAGTTTAGGCGGCTTAACGTCAGCGGAGCAGTTCTTC,CASSLGGLTSAEQFF
TRBJ2-5,.,TRBV15,.,TGTGCCACCAGCAGAGGCCAGGCTGGGGAGACCCAGTACTTC,CATSRGQAGETQYF
TRBJ1-4,.,TRBV7-2,TRBD1,TGTGCCAGCAGCCCCCTCGGGACAGCAGAAGAAAAACTGTTTTTT,CASSPLGTAEEKLFF
TRBJ1-2,.,TRBV10-3,TRBD1,TGTGCCATCGGCCCTACCGGGACAGGGTCTGGCTACACCTTC,CAIGPTGTGSGYTF
TRBJ1-2,.,TRBV1,.,TGCACCAGCAGCCCCCCACCGACAAGTCACTATGGCTACACCTTC,CTSSPPPTSHYGYTF
TRBJ1-2,.,TRBV5-1,TRBD1,TGCGCCAGCAGCTTGGCAGCGACAGGGTTGAACTATGGCTACACCTTC,CASSLAATGLNYGYTF
TRBJ1-2,.,TRBV12-3/TRBV12-4,.,TGTGCCAGCAGTTTCGTCTCCAGCTATGGCTACACCTTC,CASSFVSSYGYTF
TRBJ1-5,few,TRBV6-2/TRBV6-3,.,TGTGCCAGCAGCTATGGCGACTTGGATAATCAGCCCCAGCATTTT,CASSYGDLDNQPQHF
TRBJ1-1,.,TRBV18,.,TGTGCCAGCTCACCCGACATGAACACTGAAGCTTTCTTT,CASSPDMNTEAFF
TRBJ1-2,.,TRBV4-1,TRBD1,TGCGCCAGCAGCCAGGCCAGGGGGATAGGTGGCTACACCTTC,CASSQARGIGGYTF
TRBJ1-1,.,TRBV5-4,.,TGTGCCAGCAGCCCACTGGGAGCCACTGAAGCTTTCTTT,CASSPLGATEAFF
TRBJ2-7,.,TRBV9,.,TGTGCCAGCAGCGTAGCAAGCGGTTATACCTACGAGCAGTACTTC,CASSVASGYTYEQYF
TRBJ2-7,few,TRBV5-1,.,TGCGCCAGCAGCTTGGACGGACTGGGGGAGCAGTACTTC,CASSLDGLGEQYF
TRBJ2-2,.,TRBV2,TRBD2,TGTGCCAGCAGCGCAATTCAAAGACTAGCGGAGAACACCGGGGAGCTGTTTTTT,CASSAIQRLAENTGELFF
TRBJ1-5,.,TRBV27,TRBD1,TGTGCCAGCAGTAAAACGCACAGGGGGGCCCACGGAGGACAGCCCCAGCATTTT,CASSKTHRGAHGGQPQHF
TRBJ1-6,.,TRBV2,.,TGTGCCAGCAGTGGAGAGAACAGGGTTAATTCACCCCTCCACTTT,CASSGENRVNSPLHF
TRBJ2-1,.,TRBV6-5,TRBD1,TGTGCCAGCAGCCAAATTTGGGACAGGGGTTATGAGCAGTTCTTC,CASSQIWDRGYEQFF
TRBJ2-7,.,TRBV29-1,.,TGCAGCGCTTATACCGAACAGGCTTCCTACGAGCAGTACTTC,CSAYTEQASYEQYF
TRBJ2-3,.,TRBV7-3,TRBD2,TGTGCCAGCAGCTTACTATCGGGACTAGCGGTTACAGATACGCAGTATTTT,CASSLLSGLAVTDTQYF
TRBJ2-5,once,TRBV7-9,TRBD1,TGTGCCAGCAGCTCCCTCCAGACAGGGGTCGGAAAGACCCAGTACTTC,CASSSLQTGVGKTQYF
TRBJ2-3,.,TRBV19,.,TGTGCCAGTAGTATAGGGGGACTCGGAAACACAGATACGCAGTATTTT,CASSIGGLGNTDTQYF
TRBJ2-7,.,TRBV5-1,.,TGCGCCAGCAGCTTATCGGCCGGGAACCCCTACGAGCAGTACTTC,CASSLSAGNPYEQYF
TRBJ2-7,few,TRBV9,.,TGTGCCAGCAGCGTATACCCGTCTAGCCCTATTTACGAGCAGTACTTC,CASSVYPSSPIYEQYF
TRBJ1-2,.,TRBV3-1/TRBV3-2,TRBD1,TGTGCCAGCAGCCAAGGACAGGGATATGGCTACACCTTC,CASSQGQGYGYTF
TRBJ1-5,.,TRBV19,.,TGTGCCAGTAGTCCGGACAGATCCTTCAGCAATCAGCCCCAGCATTTT,CASSPDRSFSNQPQHF
TRBJ2-3,.,TRBV30,.,TGTGCCTGGAGTGTATCACAGAGTTCTAGCACAGATACGCAGTATTTT,CAWSVSQSSSTDTQYF
TRBJ1-2,once,TRBV28,TRBD1,TGTGCCAGCAGAAAAGGGGGCGAGGACTATGGCTACACCTTC,CASRKGGEDYGYTF